The T cell receptor (beta chain) under discussion was sequenced for a study of response to subunit inactivated influenza vaccine. Study-level findings and limits: Authors suggested each seasonal influenza vaccination recruits few new T cells.

Note on this clonotype: Its antigen is not known.

This CDR3 is built from 11 residues. CDR1 is ENHRY and CDR2 is SYGVKD in the germline V gene. Deletions cut 8 bases from V and 5 bases from J, with 10 bases between. Using its own MiXCR run on the RT-PCR reads, TCRdb lists one record per CDR3 protein. The repertoire has just under 250,000 distinct CDR3 sequences, 12% of them found once; the top ten carry 7.8%. This clonotype originated in a man in his fifties who received an inactivated influenza vaccine. The V call is TRBV10-3, the J call TRBJ2-7; no clear D gene. The sample was non-naive T cells sorted from PBMCs, taken 14 to 15 days before vaccination. The CDR3 loop is CAILAVDEQYF. The CDR3 DNA is TGTGCCATCTTAGCAGTTGACGAGCAGTACTTC.